This entry features one T cell receptor beta chain sequence. These data come from a study of blood T cell repertoires in COVID-19. Study background: Spain, Italy and the United States supplied samples that represented acute and convalescent COVID-19.

Deletions cut 6 bases from V and 4 bases from J, with 12 bases between. The CDR3 runs 13 residues. In germline, CDR1 is MNHNY, CDR2 SVGAGI (reference sequence). TCRdb's table, derived via immunoSEQ multiplex PCR, lists solely in-frame clones and lacks some. The sample yields some 40,000 clones, approximately 88% seen once. Sequencing was performed on peripheral blood. The sequence came from a human donor in a cohort sampled during active COVID-19. The V and J genes are TRBV6-6 and TRBJ1-1; TRBD1 might be the D (5 bases). CDR3 DNA sequence: TGTGCCAGCAGACCCAGGACACCCACTGAAGCTTTCTTT. Protein: CASRPRTPTEAFF.